This T cell receptor (beta chain) is from a study of CD8 T cells in Susac syndrome. Random hexamers were used to reverse transcribe about 0.45 to 1 ug of RNA. In TCRdb, the immunoSEQ multiplex PCR reads were re-called with MiXCR into one record per CDR3 protein. Counted here are 100,000 to 150,000 distinct CDR3 sequences, more than 80% occurring once; the ten biggest clones make up more than 0.25%. V trimming: 2 bases; J trimming: 4 bases; junction bases outside the gene matches: 3. The CDR3 loop spans 15 amino acids. CDR1 is MGHRA and CDR2 is YSYEKL in the germline V gene. Sample: CD8+ T cells from PBMCs. The clonotype comes from a human donor with multiple sclerosis. The genes are TRBV4-1 and TRBJ2-5; TRBD2 matches at 11 bases. The DNA for the CDR3 is TGCGCCAGCAGCCAACTAGCGGGGGGCGGAGAGACCCAGTACTTC. As protein: CASSQLAGGGETQYF.